This T cell receptor beta chain emerged from a study of prognosis after radiotherapy for stage I lung cancer. Study-wide context: In this cohort, every patient with non-small cell lung cancer was regarded as medically inoperable.

Amplification of the TCR beta CDR3 (from genomic DNA) was done by two-round multiplex PCR. Specific primers for each TRBV and TRBJ gene were what first-round PCR used. MiXCR, run by TCRdb on the multiplex PCR reads, gives a single entry per CDR3 protein. Seen here are around 14,000 distinct CDR3 sequences, roughly 31% observed once, and the top ten hold 28%. Study results and limitations: Before stereotactic body radiation therapy the median unique TCR clone count was around 10,000, and afterwards it fell to more than 5,500.

This CDR3 is 14 amino acids long. Germline V gene sequence: CDR1 SNHLY, CDR2 FYNNEI. About this clonotype itself: The antigen is not known. The junction and the germline gene differ at one end; a read error may be behind it.

The receptor was isolated from a donor over 45 with non-small cell lung cancer. The chain uses TRBV2 and TRBJ2-3; 8 bases align to TRBD2. The sequenced sample was PBMCs, obtained before or after stereotactic body radiation therapy (not recorded which). The CDR3 nucleotides are TGTGCCAGCAGAGCAACTAGCGGCAAAGATACACAGTATTTT. Translation gives CASRATSGKDTQYF.